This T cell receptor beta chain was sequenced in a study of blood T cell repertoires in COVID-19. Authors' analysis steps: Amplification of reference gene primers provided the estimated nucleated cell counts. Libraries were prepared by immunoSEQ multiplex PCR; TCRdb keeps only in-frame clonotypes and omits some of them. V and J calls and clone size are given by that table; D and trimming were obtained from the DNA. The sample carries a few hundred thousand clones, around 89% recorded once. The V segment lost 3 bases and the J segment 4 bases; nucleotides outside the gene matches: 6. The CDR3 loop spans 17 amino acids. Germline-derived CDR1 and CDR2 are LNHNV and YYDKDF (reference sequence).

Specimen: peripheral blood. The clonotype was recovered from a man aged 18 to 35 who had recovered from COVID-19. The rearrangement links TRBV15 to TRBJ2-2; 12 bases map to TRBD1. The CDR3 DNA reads TGTGCCACCAGCAGTCACCGGGACAGGGGGCGCACCGGGGAGCTGTTTTTT. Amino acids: CATSSHRDRGRTGELFF.